Below are 16 T cell receptor beta chains sequenced from a single sample in a study of blood T cell repertoires in COVID-19. Repertoires were generated with immunoSEQ multiplex PCR, while TCRdb's copy carries only in-frame clones and drops some. The sample comprises some 100,000 clones, around 90% of which are singletons, and 0.95% to 1.3% rests with the top ten. Input material: peripheral blood. Every receptor here comes from a human donor in a cohort sampled during active COVID-19.

The chain recombines TRBV11-3 with TRBJ2-2; TRBD2 agrees at 8 bases. The V gene end was trimmed by 4 bases and the J gene end by 6 bases; junction bases not matched to a gene: 4. Germline lookup yields CDR1 SGHNT and CDR2 YENEEA. The CDR3 covers 14 residues. The CDR3 here is CASSSRTSPGELFF. The DNA of the CDR3 is TGTGCCAGCAGCTCAAGGACTAGCCCCGGGGAGCTGTTTTTT.

The chain is built from TRBV28 and TRBJ2-1, with TRBD2 matching over 11 bases. Trimming at V came to 3 bases and at J to 6 bases, leaving 10 bases not matched to a gene. The germline V gene has CDR1 MDHEN and CDR2 SYDVKM. The CDR3 spans 17 residues. CDR3 in amino acids: CASSFPTIAGGPNEQFF. The DNA of the CDR3 is TGTGCCAGCAGTTTCCCCACCATAGCGGGAGGGCCCAATGAGCAGTTCTTC.

V usage is TRBV19 and J usage is TRBJ1-2; possibly TRBD1 for D (5 bases). The germline V gene encodes CDR1 LNHDA and CDR2 SQIVND (reference sequence). This CDR3 is built from 14 residues. Trimming stripped 4 bases from V and 7 bases from J, with 16 bases between. The CDR3 DNA reads as TGTGCCAGTAGTACCGACAGAATAACGACTGGCTACACCTTC. Residues: CASSTDRITTGYTF.

The V call is TRBV6-6, the J call TRBJ2-1, with D perhaps matching TRBD2 (7 bases). Germline V CDR1 and CDR2: MNHNY, SVGAGI (reference sequence). CDR3 size: 13 residues. V dropped 7 bases and J dropped 4 bases, with 11 bases sitting between them. The CDR3 sequence: CASMRGLYNEQFF. CDR3 coding DNA: TGTGCCAGCATGCGGGGGCTATACAATGAGCAGTTCTTC.

The rearrangement uses TRBV27 and TRBJ1-1; D gene unclear. Germline assignment: CDR1 MNHEY and CDR2 SMNVEV (reference sequence). The ends were cut back, 6 bases at V and 7 bases at J, with 12 bases in the middle. This CDR3 contains 12 residues. The CDR3 loop reads CASSARRDEAFF. The CDR3 DNA sequence: TGTGCCAGCAGCGCCCGACGGGATGAAGCTTTCTTT.

The genes are TRBV7-3 and TRBJ2-3; 10 bases fit TRBD1. Germline CDR1 SGHTA, CDR2 FQGTGA. The ends lost 5 bases at V and 7 bases at J; junction bases unmatched: 6. The CDR3 length is 14 residues. The DNA for the CDR3 is TGTGCCAGCAGCCCCGGGACAGGGGCCAATACGCAGTATTTT. Protein: CASSPGTGANTQYF.

The rearrangement links TRBV28 to TRBJ2-1; D is perhaps TRBD1 (5 bases). Germline lookup yields CDR1 MDHEN and CDR2 SYDVKM. V lost 3 bases, J lost 8 bases, and 17 bases lay in between. The CDR3 consists of 15 residues. CDR3 sequence (DNA): TGTGCCAGCAGTTTTAGGGCAGGGTGGATCGATGAGCAGTTCTTC. Translation: CASSFRAGWIDEQFF.

The chain links TRBV5-8 to TRBJ2-7; TRBD1 aligns across 8 bases. The CDR3 runs 13 residues. V was clipped by 4 bases and J by 7 bases; unmatched bases: 7. Germline values: CDR1 SGHTS, CDR2 YDEGEE. CDR3 region: CASSRRDRQEQYF. Here the CDR3 DNA reads TGTGCCAGCAGCCGCCGGGACAGGCAGGAGCAGTACTTC.

The chain carries TRBV10-3 and TRBJ1-2; D gene unclear. CDR1 and CDR2 from the germline V gene are ENHRY and SYGVKD. The CDR3 is made up of 13 amino acids. Trimming pared 3 bases from V and 5 bases from J, leaving 10 bases between. The CDR3 region is CAISDSTVYGYTF. Here the CDR3 DNA reads TGTGCCATCAGTGATTCCACAGTATATGGCTACACCTTC.

The V gene is TRBV7-2, the J gene TRBJ2-1; tentatively, D is TRBD2 (5 bases). CDR3 length equals 13 residues. The V gene's germline CDR1 is SGHTA and CDR2 FQGNSA. Trimming left V 5 bases short and J 5 bases short, with 10 bases between. In DNA form, the CDR3 reads TGTGCCAGCAGCGACGGACTCAACAATGAGCAGTTCTTC. Translated, it gives CASSDGLNNEQFF.

A note on this clone: The CDR3 carries no conserved terminal phenylalanine or tryptophan, so it likely arises from a read error. It is unclear where the CDR3 begins or ends on the DNA, so no DNA is shown, and the CDR3 is as TCRdb lists it. This chain connects TRBV11-3 to TRBJ1-4; the D call TRBD1 from the table was never checked on the DNA. The CDR3 adds up to 11 amino acids, both ends counted. Germline V gives CDR1 SGHNT, CDR2 YENEEA. CDR3 sequence: CASSLRAGGSK.

This clone was seen only a few times. V is TRBV5-3 and J is TRBJ2-7; 8 bases are shared with TRBD2. TRBV5-3 is an open reading frame whose function is uncertain. CDR3 size: 15 residues. J lost 4 bases, V lost 4 bases, and 10 bases had no gene match. The chain's CDR3 is CARSTSGLAEYEQYF. For the CDR3, the DNA is TGTGCCAGAAGCACCTCTGGACTAGCTGAGTACGAGCAGTACTTC.

The rearrangement links TRBV30 to TRBJ1-5; D might be TRBD1 (6 bases). Trimming stripped 3 bases from V and 0 bases from J, with 15 bases between. The CDR3 length is 16 residues. The germline V gene has CDR1 GTSNPN and CDR2 SVGIG (reference sequence). The CDR3 DNA reads as TGTGCCTGGAGACGACGGACAGCTTATAGCAATCAGCCCCAGCATTTT. It is translated as CAWRRRTAYSNQPQHF.

The chain employs TRBV5-1 and TRBJ2-1, with TRBD2 matching over 7 bases. Germline V gives CDR1 SGHRS, CDR2 YFSETQ. This CDR3 has 14 amino acids. The V gene end was trimmed by 4 bases and the J gene end by 8 bases; junction bases not matched to a gene: 9. The CDR3 spells CASSTGGGRDEQFF. DNA of the CDR3: TGCGCCAGCAGCACCGGCGGGGGTCGGGATGAGCAGTTCTTC.

The chain carries TRBV5-1 and TRBJ2-2; 8 nucleotides agree with TRBD1. V trimming: 2 bases; J trimming: 6 bases; junction bases outside the gene matches: 3. Germline V gives CDR1 SGHRS, CDR2 YFSETQ. The CDR3 runs 14 residues. CDR3 region: CASSFTGGPGELFF. The CDR3 DNA is TGCGCCAGCAGCTTCACAGGGGGGCCCGGGGAGCTGTTTTTT.

The gene calls are TRBV10-2 and TRBJ1-2; 9 bases map to TRBD1. V shed 4 bases, J shed 7 bases, and the junction held 4 bases outside the gene matches. The CDR3 spans 13 residues. Germline V gene data show CDR1 as WSHSY and CDR2 as SAAADI. The CDR3 loop is CASSGQGGPGYTF. DNA of the CDR3: TGCGCCAGCAGTGGACAGGGGGGTCCTGGCTACACCTTC.